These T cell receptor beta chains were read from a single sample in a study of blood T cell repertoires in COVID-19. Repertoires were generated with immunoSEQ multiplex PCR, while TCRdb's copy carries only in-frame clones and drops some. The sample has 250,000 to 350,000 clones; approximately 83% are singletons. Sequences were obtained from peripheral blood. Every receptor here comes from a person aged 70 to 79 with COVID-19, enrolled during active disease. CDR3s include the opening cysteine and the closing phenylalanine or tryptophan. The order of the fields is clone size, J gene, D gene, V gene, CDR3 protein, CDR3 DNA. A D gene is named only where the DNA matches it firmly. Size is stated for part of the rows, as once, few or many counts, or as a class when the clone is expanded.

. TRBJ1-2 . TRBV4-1 CASSQRGGTNYGYTF TGCGCCAGCAGCCAACGCGGAGGGACTAACTATGGCTACACCTTC
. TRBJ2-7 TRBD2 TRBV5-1 CASSPKTSGRAGEQYF TGCGCCAGCAGCCCAAAGACTAGCGGGAGGGCGGGCGAGCAGTACTTC
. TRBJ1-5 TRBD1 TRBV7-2 CASSLGTGTHQPQHF TGTGCCAGCAGCTTGGGGACAGGGACCCATCAGCCCCAGCATTTT
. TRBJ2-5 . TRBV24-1 CATSVSGGAGHETQYF TGTGCCACCAGTGTCTCTGGGGGGGCGGGGCACGAGACCCAGTACTTC
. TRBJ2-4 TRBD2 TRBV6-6 CASSYTRAGGGNIQYF TGTGCCAGCAGTTATACTCGGGCGGGAGGCGGGAACATTCAGTACTTC
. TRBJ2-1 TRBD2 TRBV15 CATSSRLAGVDEQFF TGTGCCACCAGCAGTCGACTAGCGGGAGTTGATGAGCAGTTCTTC
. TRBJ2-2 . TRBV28 CASREGSNTGELFF TGTGCCAGCAGGGAGGGATCTAACACCGGGGAGCTGTTTTTT
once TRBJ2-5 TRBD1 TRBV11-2 CASRRPGQLRRETQYF TGTGCCAGCAGGCGTCCGGGACAGTTAAGGCGAGAGACCCAGTACTTC
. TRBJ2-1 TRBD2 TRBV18 CASSPTREGYNEQFF TGTGCCAGCTCACCGACGCGGGAGGGCTACAATGAGCAGTTCTTC
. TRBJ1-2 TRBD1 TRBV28 CASSDIMTGEGYTF TGTGCCAGCAGCGACATAATGACAGGGGAAGGCTACACCTTC
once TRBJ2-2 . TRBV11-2 CASSLPTGELFF TGTGCCAGCAGCCTACCAACCGGGGAGCTGTTTTTT
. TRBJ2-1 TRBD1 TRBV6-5 CASSEGQGTINEQFF TGTGCCAGCAGCGAGGGACAGGGGACGATCAATGAGCAGTTCTTC
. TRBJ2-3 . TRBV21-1 CASSKQGAFTDTQYF TGTGCCAGCAGCAAGCAGGGGGCCTTCACAGATACGCAGTATTTT
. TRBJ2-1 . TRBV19 CASSIRGNEQFF TGTGCCAGTAGTATAAGGGGCAATGAGCAGTTCTTC
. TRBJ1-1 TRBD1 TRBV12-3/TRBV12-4 CASNHRGLLQAFF TGTGCCAGCAACCACAGGGGGCTACTACAAGCTTTCTTT
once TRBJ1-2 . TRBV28 CASSLFGDGYTF TGTGCCAGCAGTTTATTCGGGGATGGCTACACCTTC
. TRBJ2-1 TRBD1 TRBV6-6 CASIPGQGKHNEQFF TGTGCCAGCATCCCGGGACAGGGTAAACACAATGAGCAGTTCTTC
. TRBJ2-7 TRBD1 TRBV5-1 CASSYFDRAGEKEQYF TGCGCCAGCAGCTACTTCGACAGGGCAGGGGAAAAAGAGCAGTACTTC
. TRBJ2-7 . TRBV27 CASNQGGQPGEQYF TGTGCCAGCAATCAAGGGGGTCAGCCGGGAGAGCAGTACTTC
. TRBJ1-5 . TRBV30 CAWSVYGGHQPQHF TGTGCCTGGAGTGTATACGGGGGGCATCAGCCCCAGCATTTT
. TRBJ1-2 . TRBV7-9 CASSLAGTGGGYGYTF TGTGCCAGCAGCTTAGCTGGGACTGGGGGGGGCTATGGCTACACCTTC
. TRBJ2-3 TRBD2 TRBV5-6 CASSLSKRGITDTQYF TGTGCCAGCAGCTTGTCCAAGCGGGGGATCACAGATACGCAGTATTTT
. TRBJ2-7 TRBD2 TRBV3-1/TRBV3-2 CASSSVGGGYEQYF TGTGCCAGCAGCTCCGTGGGGGGGGGTTACGAGCAGTACTTC
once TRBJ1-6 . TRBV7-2 CASSSLGNSPLHF TGTGCCAGCAGCTCTCTGGGCAATTCACCCCTCCACTTT
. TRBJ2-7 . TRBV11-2 CASSLGTGGDHQYF TGTGCCAGCAGCTTAGGTACAGGGGGGGACCATCAGTACTTC
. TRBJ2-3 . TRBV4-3 CASSLTWSWTDTQYF TGCGCCAGCAGCCTAACTTGGAGTTGGACAGATACGCAGTATTTT
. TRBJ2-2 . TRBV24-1 CATSDPGWYYTGELFF TGTGCCACCAGTGATCCCGGGTGGTATTATACCGGGGAGCTGTTTTTT
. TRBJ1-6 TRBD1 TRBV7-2 CASSLAIDRVHNSPLHF TGTGCCAGCAGCTTAGCCATCGACAGGGTTCATAATTCACCCCTCCACTTT
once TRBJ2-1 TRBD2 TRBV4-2 CASSQDGGRAVSEQFF TGTGCCAGCAGCCAAGATGGCGGGAGGGCCGTAAGTGAGCAGTTCTTC
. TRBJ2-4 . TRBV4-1 CASSHPPGDSSAGNIQYF TGCGCCAGCAGCCATCCCCCCGGGGACTCCTCAGCGGGTAACATTCAGTACTTC
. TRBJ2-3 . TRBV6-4 CASSDSRYTDTQYF TGTGCCAGCAGTGACTCGAGGTACACAGATACGCAGTATTTT
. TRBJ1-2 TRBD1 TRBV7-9 CASSFRPSTGGSAAYGYTF TGTGCCAGCAGCTTCCGTCCGTCGACAGGGGGCTCTGCTGCCTATGGCTACACCTTC
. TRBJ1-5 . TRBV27 CASAGSNQPQHF TGTGCCAGCGCGGGGAGCAATCAGCCCCAGCATTTT
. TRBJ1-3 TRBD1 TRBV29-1 CSGLDRAGNTIYF TGCAGCGGACTTGACAGGGCTGGAAACACCATATATTTT
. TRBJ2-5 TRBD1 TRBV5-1 CASSLGGGPGETQYF TGCGCCAGCAGCTTGGGAGGGGGCCCCGGGGAGACCCAGTACTTC
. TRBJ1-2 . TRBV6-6 CASSYSSRFENYGYTF TGTGCCAGCAGTTACTCGTCGAGGTTTGAAAACTATGGCTACACCTTC